The entry below describes one T cell receptor beta chain. This sample is drawn from a study of CD8 T cells in Susac syndrome. The authors negatively isolated CD8+ and CD4+ T cells and FACS-enriched TEMRA cells. Reverse transcription of about 0.45 to 1 ug RNA was carried out with random hexamers. TCRdb reprocessed the immunoSEQ multiplex PCR reads with MiXCR, giving one entry per CDR3 protein. The data contain roughly 250,000 distinct CDR3 sequences, 90% to 97% of them singletons. V shed 2 bases and J 2 bases; nucleotides not matched to a gene: 12. Germline V CDR1 and CDR2: SEHNR, FQNEAQ (reference sequence). The CDR3 length is 17 residues.

This clonotype originated in a human donor with Susac syndrome. The sample taken for sequencing was CD4+ T cells from PBMCs. V and J are TRBV7-9 and TRBJ2-7; the match to TRBD2 covers 7 bases. This CDR3 is CASSLPLREGIAYEQYF. CDR3 nucleotide sequence: TGTGCCAGCAGCTTACCCCTCAGGGAGGGCATCGCCTACGAGCAGTACTTC.